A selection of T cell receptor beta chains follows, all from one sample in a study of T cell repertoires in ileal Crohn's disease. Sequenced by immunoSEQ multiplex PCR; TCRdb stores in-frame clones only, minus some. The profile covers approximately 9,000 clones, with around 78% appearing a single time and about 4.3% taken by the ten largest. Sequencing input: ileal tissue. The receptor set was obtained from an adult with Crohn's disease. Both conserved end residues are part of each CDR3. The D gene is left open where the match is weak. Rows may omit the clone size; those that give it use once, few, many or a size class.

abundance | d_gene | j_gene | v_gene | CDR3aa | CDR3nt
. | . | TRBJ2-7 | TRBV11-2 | CASSLYFSYEQYF | TGTGCCAGCAGCCTGTACTTCTCCTACGAGCAGTACTTC
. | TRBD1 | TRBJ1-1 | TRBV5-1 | CASSFKGASNTEAFF | TGCGCCAGCAGCTTTAAGGGGGCGAGTAACACTGAAGCTTTCTTT
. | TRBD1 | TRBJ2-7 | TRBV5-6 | CASIGTGVHEQYF | TGTGCCAGCATCGGGACAGGGGTCCACGAGCAGTACTTC
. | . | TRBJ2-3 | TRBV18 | CASSPGLSTDTQYF | TGTGCCAGCTCTCCGGGTCTTAGCACAGATACGCAGTATTTT
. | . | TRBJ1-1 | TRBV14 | CASSQVQGTEAFF | TGTGCCAGCAGCCAAGTACAGGGCACTGAAGCTTTCTTT
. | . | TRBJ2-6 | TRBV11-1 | CASSLDQGSGANVLTF | TGTGCCAGCAGCTTAGACCAGGGATCTGGGGCCAACGTCCTGACTTTC
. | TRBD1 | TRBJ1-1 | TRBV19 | CASTADRAYTEAFF | TGTGCCAGTACCGCGGACAGGGCGTACACTGAAGCTTTCTTT
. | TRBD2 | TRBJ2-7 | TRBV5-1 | CASSVTSGSYEQYF | TGCGCCAGCAGCGTGACTAGCGGTTCCTACGAGCAGTACTTC
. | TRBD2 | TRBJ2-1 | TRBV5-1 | CASSFTSGGAYNEQFF | TGCGCCAGCAGCTTTACTAGCGGGGGGGCCTACAATGAGCAGTTCTTC
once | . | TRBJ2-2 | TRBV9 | CASSEGGGRKLFF | TGTGCCAGCAGCGAGGGGGGGGGACGGAAGCTGTTTTTT
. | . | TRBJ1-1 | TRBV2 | CASSEIGGSEAFF | TGTGCCAGCAGTGAAATAGGAGGATCTGAAGCTTTCTTT
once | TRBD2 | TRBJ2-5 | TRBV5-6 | CASSSGGAPKTQYF | TGTGCCAGCTCGAGCGGGGGGGCCCCAAAGACCCAGTACTTC
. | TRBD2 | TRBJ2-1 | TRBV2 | CASSESSGRGEQFF | TGTGCCAGCAGTGAAAGTAGCGGGAGGGGTGAGCAGTTCTTC
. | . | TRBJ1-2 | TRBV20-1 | CSARGGWDYTF | TGCAGTGCTAGGGGGGGTTGGGACTACACCTTC
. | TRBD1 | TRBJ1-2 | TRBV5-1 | CASSLVPGQGLTDYGYTF | TGCGCCAGCAGCTTGGTGCCGGGACAGGGCCTTACCGACTATGGCTACACCTTC
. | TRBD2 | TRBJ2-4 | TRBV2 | CASRRAGLAVAKNIQYF | TGTGCCAGCCGGCGGGCGGGACTAGCGGTAGCCAAAAACATTCAGTACTTC
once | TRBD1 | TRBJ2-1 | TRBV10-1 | CASSRGQGRHEQFF | TGCGCCAGCAGTCGAGGACAGGGTCGGCATGAGCAGTTCTTC
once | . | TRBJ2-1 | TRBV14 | CASSPRQRASQNEQFF | TGTGCCAGCAGCCCCAGGCAGCGGGCAAGCCAAAATGAGCAGTTCTTC
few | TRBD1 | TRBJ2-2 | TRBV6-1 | CASSAGGTGELFF | TGTGCCAGCAGTGCAGGGGGCACCGGGGAGCTGTTTTTT
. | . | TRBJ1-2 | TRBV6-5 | CASSADRSGYGYTF | TGTGCCAGCAGTGCCGACAGATCCGGCTATGGCTACACCTTC
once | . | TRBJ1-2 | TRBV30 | CAWSEALDYGYTF | TGTGCCTGGAGTGAGGCGCTAGACTATGGCTACACCTTC
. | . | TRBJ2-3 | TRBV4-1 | CASSQDRAAGPWRATDTQYF | TGCGCCAGCAGCCAAGATCGGGCGGCGGGCCCATGGAGAGCGACAGATACGCAGTATTTT
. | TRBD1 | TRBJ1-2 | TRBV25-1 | CASSAGTGGAGYTF | TGTGCCAGCAGTGCCGGGACAGGGGGAGCTGGCTACACCTTC
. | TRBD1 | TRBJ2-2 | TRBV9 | CASSTPRQGVATGELFF | TGTGCCAGCAGCACCCCTAGACAGGGGGTGGCCACCGGGGAGCTGTTTTTT
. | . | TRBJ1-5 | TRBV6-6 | CASSYSEGQPQHF | TGTGCCAGCAGTTACTCGGAGGGACAGCCCCAGCATTTT
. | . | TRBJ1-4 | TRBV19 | CASKTAGSATNEKLFF | TGTGCCAGTAAAACAGCGGGGAGCGCAACTAATGAAAAACTGTTTTTT
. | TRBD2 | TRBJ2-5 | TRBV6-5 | CASSYWGTSGETQYF | TGTGCCAGCAGTTACTGGGGGACTAGCGGGGAGACCCAGTACTTC